The clone carrying this T cell receptor (beta chain) is a singleton in its sample. This entry comes from a study of cytomegalovirus exposure and HLA in healthy donors. 60 Vbeta and 13 Jbeta primers were used in PCR. This table comes from immunoSEQ multiplex PCR, and its TCRdb copy is limited to in-frame clones, with some not included. The sample lists about 130,000 clones, around 80% occurring once. From germline, CDR1 is SGHTA and CDR2 FQGNSA. The length of the CDR3 is 15 residues. The V gene end was trimmed by 4 bases and the J gene end by 2 bases; junction bases not matched to a gene: 3. The sample taken for sequencing was PBMCs. This TCR was recovered from a man between 50 and 59 years old in good health and CMV-seronegative. The rearrangement links TRBV7-2 to TRBJ2-7; 12 positions agree with TRBD2. The CDR3 DNA reads as TGTGCCAGCAGCTCAAGACTAGCGGGGGCCTACGAGCAGTACTTC. Translating gives CASSSRLAGAYEQYF.